This T cell receptor (beta chain) was obtained from a study of OX40 agonist ivuxolimab in advanced cancers. Clones were sequenced by immunoSEQ multiplex PCR, and TCRdb holds only the in-frame ones, with some missing. Of 90,000 to 100,000 clones in the sample, roughly 85% were seen once. This clone was detected only once. The source of this sequence is an adult with an advanced solid tumor such as melanoma, head and neck, liver or kidney cancer. This specimen consisted of CD4+ or CD8+ T cells sorted from blood, obtained in a trial of the OX40 agonist ivuxolimab.

This CDR3 reads CASRSSGTSSYEQYF. The CDR3 bases are TGTGCCAGTAGATCCAGCGGGACGAGCTCCTACGAGCAGTACTTC. This chain joins TRBV19 and TRBJ2-7; 7 nucleotides agree with TRBD2. Germline CDR1 and CDR2: LNHDA and SQIVND (reference sequence). V dropped 6 bases and J dropped 0; count of bases not matched to a gene: 8. This CDR3 has 15 amino acids.